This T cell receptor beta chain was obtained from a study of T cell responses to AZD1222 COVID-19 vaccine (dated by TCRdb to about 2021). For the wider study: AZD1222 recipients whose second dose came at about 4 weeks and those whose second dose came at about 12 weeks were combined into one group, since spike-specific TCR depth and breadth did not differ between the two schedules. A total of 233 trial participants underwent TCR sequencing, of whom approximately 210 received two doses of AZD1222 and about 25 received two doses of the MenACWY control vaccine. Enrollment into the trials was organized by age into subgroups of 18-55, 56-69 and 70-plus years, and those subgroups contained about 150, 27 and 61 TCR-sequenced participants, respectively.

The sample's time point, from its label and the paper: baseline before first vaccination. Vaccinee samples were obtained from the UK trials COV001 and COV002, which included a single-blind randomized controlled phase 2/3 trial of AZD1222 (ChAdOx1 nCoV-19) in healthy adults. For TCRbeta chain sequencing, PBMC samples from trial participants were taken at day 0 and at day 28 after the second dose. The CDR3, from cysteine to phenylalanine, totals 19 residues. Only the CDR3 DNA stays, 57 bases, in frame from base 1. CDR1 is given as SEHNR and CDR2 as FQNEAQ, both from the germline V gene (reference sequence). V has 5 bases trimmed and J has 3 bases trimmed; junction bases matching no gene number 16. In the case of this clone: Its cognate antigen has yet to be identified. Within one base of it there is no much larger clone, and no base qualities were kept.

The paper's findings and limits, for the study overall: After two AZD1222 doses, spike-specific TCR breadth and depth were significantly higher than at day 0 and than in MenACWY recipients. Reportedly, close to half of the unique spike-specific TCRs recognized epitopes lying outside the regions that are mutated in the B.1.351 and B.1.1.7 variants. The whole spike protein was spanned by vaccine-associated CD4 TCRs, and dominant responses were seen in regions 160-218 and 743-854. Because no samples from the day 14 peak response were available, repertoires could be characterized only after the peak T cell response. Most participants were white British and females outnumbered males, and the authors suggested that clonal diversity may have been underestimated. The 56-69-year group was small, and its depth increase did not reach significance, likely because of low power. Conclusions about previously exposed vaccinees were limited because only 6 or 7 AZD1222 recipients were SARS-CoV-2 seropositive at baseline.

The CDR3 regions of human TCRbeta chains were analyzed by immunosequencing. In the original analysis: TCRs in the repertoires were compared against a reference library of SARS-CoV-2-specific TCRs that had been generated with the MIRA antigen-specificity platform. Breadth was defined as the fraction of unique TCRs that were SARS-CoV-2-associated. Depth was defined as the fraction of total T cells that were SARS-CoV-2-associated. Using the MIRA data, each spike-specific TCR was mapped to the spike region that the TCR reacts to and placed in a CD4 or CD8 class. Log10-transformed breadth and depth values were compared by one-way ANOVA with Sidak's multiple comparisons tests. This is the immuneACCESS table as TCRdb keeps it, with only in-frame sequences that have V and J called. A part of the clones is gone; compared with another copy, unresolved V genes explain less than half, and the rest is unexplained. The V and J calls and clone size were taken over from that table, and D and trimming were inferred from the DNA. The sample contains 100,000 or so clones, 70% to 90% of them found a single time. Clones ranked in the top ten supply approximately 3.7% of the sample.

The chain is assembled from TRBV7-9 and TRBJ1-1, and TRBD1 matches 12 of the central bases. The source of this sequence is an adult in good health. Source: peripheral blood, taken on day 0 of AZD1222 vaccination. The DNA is TGTGCCAGCAGCCCGAGGGGACAGGGGGCGAGGAGTAGCGACACTGAAGCTTTCTTT. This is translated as CASSPRGQGARSSDTEAFF.